This TCR beta chain was retrieved from a study of T cell responses to AZD1222 COVID-19 vaccine. The method was immunoSEQ multiplex PCR; TCRdb's version includes in-frame clones alone and lacks a portion of them. The sample records 150,000 to 200,000 clones, 90% being singletons. CDR1 and CDR2 (germline): SGHRS, YFSETQ. There are 17 residues in the CDR3. J lost 3 bases, V lost 1 base, and 7 bases had no gene match. The sequences come from peripheral blood, collected on day 0 of AZD1222 vaccination. This chain joins TRBV5-1 and TRBJ1-6; 7 nucleotides match TRBD1. The TCR was taken from an adult in good health. CDR3 coding DNA: TGCGCCAGCAGCTTGAGCCGGACAGGCGACTATAATTCACCCCTCCACTTT. Protein product: CASSLSRTGDYNSPLHF.